This is a list of T cell receptor beta chains from one sample in a study of regulatory T cells in long-lasting Graves disease. One entry per CDR3 protein results from TCRdb running MiXCR on the multiplex PCR reads. The profile shows roughly 300,000 distinct CDR3 sequences, around 20% of them singletons. Sequenced here: peripheral blood mononuclear cells (PBMCs), sampled when the disease was refractory, from a patient treated with antithyroid drugs. All receptors derive from a female donor with Graves disease. Both conserved end residues are part of each CDR3. D genes are given only for firm matches. Clone size is not always given. Where it is, it says once, few, many or a class for expanded clones.

TRBV30	few	TRBJ1-1	-	TGTGCCTGGAGTATCCAGGGAGGGCGGTGGACTGAAGCTTTCTTT	CAWSIQGGRWTEAFF
TRBV13	few	TRBJ2-7	-	TGTGCCAGCAGCTCAGGGTGGGTTGAGAGCTCCTACGAGCAGTACTTC	CASSSGWVESSYEQYF
TRBV7-9	-	TRBJ1-1	-	TGTGCCAGCAGCGTCCGGGACAACCGTGAAGCTTTCTTT	CASSVRDNREAFF
TRBV5-5	-	TRBJ2-1	-	TGTGCCAGCAGCTTGGTGGGCGGCTCCTACAATGAGCAGTTCTTC	CASSLVGGSYNEQFF
TRBV25-1	-	TRBJ2-7	TRBD2	TGTGCCAGCAGCCTAGCGGGAGCTAAGGAGCAGTACTTC	CASSLAGAKEQYF
TRBV28	many	TRBJ1-1	TRBD1	TGTGCCAGCAGTTTTGACAGGGCCGGGGACACTGAAGCTTTCTTT	CASSFDRAGDTEAFF
TRBV6-1	many	TRBJ2-7	TRBD2	TGTGCCAGCACTCAGCGGGAGGTGATCTACGAGCAGTACTTC	CASTQREVIYEQYF
TRBV15	-	TRBJ2-7	-	TGTGCCACCAGCAGGAGGGGGGCCTACGAGCAGTACTTC	CATSRRGAYEQYF
TRBV18	many	TRBJ1-3	-	TGCGCCAGCAGCCCCGGGAGCTCTGGAAACACCATATATTTT	CASSPGSSGNTIYF
TRBV11-3	many	TRBJ1-6	-	TGTGCCAGCAGCTTAGATACCCACTCGGGGAATTCACCCCTCCACTTT	CASSLDTHSGNSPLHF
TRBV7-9	many	TRBJ1-1	-	TGTGCCAGCAGCCTACAGGGAAATATTGGTGAAGCTTTCTTT	CASSLQGNIGEAFF
TRBV7-8	many	TRBJ2-7	-	TGTGCCAGCAACCCGGGACGGATTTCTTACGAGCAGTACTTC	CASNPGRISYEQYF
TRBV18	few	TRBJ1-6	-	TGTGCCAGCTCACCACCGTCTATAGGGGCCAGGAATTCACCCCTCCACTTT	CASSPPSIGARNSPLHF
TRBV12-3/TRBV12-4	few	TRBJ2-7	-	TGTGCCAGCAGCAACAATAGAGACAGAATACAGTACTTC	CASSNNRDRIQYF
TRBV27	-	TRBJ1-2	TRBD1	TGTGCCAGCAGCAGAAATACAGGGGGCAGGGGCTACACCTTC	CASSRNTGGRGYTF
TRBV19	-	TRBJ2-7	-	TGTGCCAGTAGTATAAGGCGCGAGCAGTACTTC	CASSIRREQYF
TRBV19	-	TRBJ2-5	TRBD2	TGTGCCAGTAGTACCTCCCACCGGGACTACGAGGGGCAAGAGACCCAGTACTTC	CASSTSHRDYEGQETQYF
TRBV7-9	-	TRBJ2-2	TRBD1	TGTGCCAGCAGCTCCCTGTCAGGGGGCACCGGGGAGCTGTTTTTT	CASSSLSGGTGELFF
TRBV24-1	few	TRBJ1-1	-	TGTGCCAGCAGCGAAAGACAGGTGAACACTGAAGCTTTCTTT	CASSERQVNTEAFF
TRBV10-2	few	TRBJ2-2	-	TGCGCCAGCAGAGGGAGAGGGTACACCGGGGAGCTGTTTTTT	CASRGRGYTGELFF
TRBV7-9	-	TRBJ2-1	-	TGTGCCACGGCGGAATATGAGCAGTTCTTC	CATAEYEQFF
TRBV12-3/TRBV12-4	many	TRBJ1-6	-	TGTGCCAGCAGGGCTGAGGGAGGGTACTCACCCCTCCACTTT	CASRAEGGYSPLHF
TRBV19	-	TRBJ1-3	-	TGTGCCAGTAGTACCAACACAGCGAACTCTGGAAACACCATATATTTT	CASSTNTANSGNTIYF
TRBV11-2	-	TRBJ2-1	-	TGTGCCAGCAGCTCCCCCCTGAGCTCCTACAATGAGCAGTTCTTC	CASSSPLSSYNEQFF
TRBV5-4	-	TRBJ1-4	TRBD1	TGTGCCAGCAGCGCCGGTTTGAGGGGGCGAGATGAAAAACTGTTTTTT	CASSAGLRGRDEKLFF
TRBV3-1	few	TRBJ2-2	TRBD2	TGTGCCAGCAGCCATACTAGCGGTACCGGGGAGCTGTTTTTT	CASSHTSGTGELFF
TRBV6-5	-	TRBJ1-2	-	TGTGCCAGCAGTTCTAGGAGGGTTAACTATGGCTACACCTTC	CASSSRRVNYGYTF
TRBV20-1	many	TRBJ1-6	TRBD1	TGCAGTGCTAGAGAGGGGACAGGAGGAACACCCCTCCACTTT	CSAREGTGGTPLHF
TRBV28	many	TRBJ2-7	TRBD2	TGTGCCAGCAGTTCCAGCGGGAATCTCTACGAGCAGTACTTC	CASSSSGNLYEQYF
TRBV6-1	-	TRBJ2-2	TRBD1	TGTGCCAGCAGGTTGTTACAGGGGGACACCGGGGAGCTGTTTTTT	CASRLLQGDTGELFF